These 14 T cell receptor beta chains were all obtained from the same sample, sequenced in a study of CD8 T cells in Susac syndrome. Reverse transcription of roughly 0.45 to 1 ug RNA used random hexamers. MiXCR was run by TCRdb on the immunoSEQ multiplex PCR reads, yielding one entry per CDR3 protein. The sample includes around 45,000 distinct CDR3 sequences, about 91% seen only once; the top ten take roughly 0.4%. The sample consisted of CD8+ T cells from PBMCs. The receptor set was obtained from a human donor in good health.

This clonotype has only one observation. This chain joins TRBV20-1 and TRBJ1-4; weak D call: TRBD1 (6 bases). Germline lookup yields CDR1 DFQATT and CDR2 SNEGSKA (reference sequence). The length of the CDR3 is 15 residues. V dropped 0 bases and J dropped 8 bases, with 16 bases sitting between them. CDR3 coding DNA: TGCAGTGCTAGAGATCGGCCAGGGGAGGGGGAAAAACTGTTTTTT. Translating it yields CSARDRPGEGEKLFF.

This clonotype was counted once. The V call is TRBV7-2, the J call TRBJ2-7; 7 nucleotides agree with TRBD1. The CDR3 is 14 amino acids. Germline values: CDR1 SGHTA, CDR2 FQGNSA. V was pared by 2 bases and J by 7 bases, with 8 bases of the junction left unmatched. CDR3 in amino acids: CASSLRDSSLEQYF. The CDR3 DNA is TGTGCCAGCAGCTTAAGGGACAGCTCCCTTGAGCAGTACTTC.

This sequence joins TRBV6-4 and TRBJ2-3; D is uncertain. V shed 0 bases and J shed 8 bases, with 6 bases lying between them. The CDR3 has 12 residues. Germline V gene data show CDR1 as MRHNA and CDR2 as SNTAGT. The DNA for the CDR3 is TGTGCCAGCAGTGACTCGCCCCCTACGCAGTATTTT. The encoded protein is CASSDSPPTQYF.

The rearrangement links TRBV7-9 to TRBJ2-7, with 8 bases identical to TRBD1. CDR3 length equals 14 residues. V gave up 2 bases and J gave up 6 bases; unmatched junction bases: 6. Germline-derived CDR1 and CDR2 are SEHNR and FQNEAQ (reference sequence). Here the CDR3 reads CASSLRQGAGEQYF. The CDR3 nucleotides read TGTGCCAGCAGCTTACGTCAGGGGGCTGGCGAGCAGTACTTC.

This clonotype showed up just once. The chain employs TRBV6-1 and TRBJ1-2, with D perhaps matching TRBD1 (6 bases). The CDR3 has 15 residues. V lost 2 bases and J lost 4, with 14 bases in between. Germline V gives CDR1 MNHNS, CDR2 SASEGT. The CDR3, as DNA: TGTGCCAGCAGTGAACCCGGACAGAGCGTCTATGGCTACACCTTC. Protein product: CASSEPGQSVYGYTF.

The chain employs TRBV7-2 and TRBJ2-1; D gene uncertain. This CDR3 region has 13 residues. The V gene's germline CDR1 is SGHTA and CDR2 FQGNSA. Trimming removed 4 bases at V and 3 bases at J, with 7 bases between. CDR3 nucleotide sequence: TGTGCCAGCAGCTGGTCAGGCTACAATGAGCAGTTCTTC. Amino acid sequence: CASSWSGYNEQFF.

The rearrangement joins TRBV7-8 to TRBJ1-4, with 7 bases that match TRBD1. CDR1 and CDR2 (germline): SGHVS, FQNEAQ. With 3 bases clipped from V and 1 base from J, the junction kept 5 bases outside the gene matches. The CDR3 contains 16 residues. The CDR3 here is CASSLTYRGTNEKLFF. In DNA, the CDR3 is TGTGCCAGCAGCTTGACGTACAGGGGAACTAATGAAAAACTGTTTTTT.

The rearrangement uses TRBV24-1 and TRBJ2-1, with 8 bases fitting TRBD2. CDR1 KGHDR and CDR2 SFDVKD come from the germline V gene. The CDR3 totals 17 residues. V shed 3 bases and J 0 bases; nucleotides not matched to a gene: 6. The CDR3 is CATSDGSGSSSYNEQFF. As DNA, the CDR3 is TGTGCCACCAGTGATGGGAGCGGGAGTAGCTCCTACAATGAGCAGTTCTTC.

This chain connects TRBV13 to TRBJ2-7; 10 bases align to TRBD2. The V segment lost 8 bases and the J segment 3 bases; nucleotides outside the gene matches: 10. This CDR3 contains 15 residues. Germline-derived CDR1 and CDR2 are PRHDT and FYEKMQ (reference sequence). The CDR3 nucleotides read TGTGCCAGCTCCAGGGAGCGGGAGGGCCACTACGAGCAGTACTTC. It specifies CASSREREGHYEQYF.

The chain carries TRBV6-2 or TRBV6-3 and TRBJ2-1, with no clear D. The V end was cut by 2 bases, the J end by 3 bases, with 14 bases between. The CDR3 spans 16 residues. CDR1 MNHEY and CDR2 SVGEGT come from the germline V gene. The CDR3 reads CASSYEYYSNYNEQFF. The CDR3 region has the DNA TGTGCCAGCAGTTACGAGTACTACTCCAACTACAATGAGCAGTTCTTC.

In this sample, this clonotype turned up once. The chain links TRBV4-3 to TRBJ2-7, with TRBD2 identical over 13 bases. After removal of 1 base from V and 2 bases from J, the junction contained 2 bases not matched to a gene. This CDR3 has 16 residues. In germline, CDR1 is LGHNA, CDR2 YSLEER. For the CDR3, the DNA is TGCGCCAGCAGCCAAGGGGGACTAGCGGGAACCTACGAGCAGTACTTC. Protein product: CASSQGGLAGTYEQYF.

This chain uses TRBV30 with TRBJ1-1, with D uncertain. The CDR3 is 12 residues long. Deletions cut 2 bases from V and 7 bases from J, with 11 bases between. Per the germline V gene, CDR1 is GTSNPN and CDR2 is SVGIG (reference sequence). DNA of the CDR3: TGTGCCTGGAGTCCCGGGATGTATGAAGCTTTCTTT. This sequence encodes CAWSPGMYEAFF.

CDR3 nucleotides: TGTGCCAGCAGCTTAGCTGGTTCGGCAGGGGCAACCTATGGCTACACCTTC. It encodes CASSLAGSAGATYGYTF. The J gene is TRBJ1-2, the V gene TRBV7-2, with D perhaps matching TRBD1 (6 bases). Germline values: CDR1 SGHTA, CDR2 FQGNSA. CDR3 size: 17 residues. V dropped 0 bases and J dropped 4 bases, with 18 bases sitting between them. The whole variable domain, remainder taken from reference TRBV7-2 and TRBJ1-2, is GAGVSQSPSNKVTEKGKDVELRCDPISGHTALYWYRQSLGQGLEFLIYFQGNSAPDKSGLPSDRFSAERTGGSVSTLTIQRTQQEDSAVYLCASSLAGSAGATYGYTFGSGTRLTVV.

The CDR3 sequence: CASSLLEGPDTGELFF. In nucleotides, the CDR3 is TGTGCCAGCAGCCTGCTGGAGGGGCCGGACACCGGGGAGCTGTTTTTT. This chain uses TRBV9 with TRBJ2-2, with D perhaps TRBD2 (6 bases). The CDR3 consists of 16 residues. Germline V lookup: CDR1 SGDLS, CDR2 YYNGEE. V was clipped by 4 bases and J by 3 bases, with 16 bases between them.